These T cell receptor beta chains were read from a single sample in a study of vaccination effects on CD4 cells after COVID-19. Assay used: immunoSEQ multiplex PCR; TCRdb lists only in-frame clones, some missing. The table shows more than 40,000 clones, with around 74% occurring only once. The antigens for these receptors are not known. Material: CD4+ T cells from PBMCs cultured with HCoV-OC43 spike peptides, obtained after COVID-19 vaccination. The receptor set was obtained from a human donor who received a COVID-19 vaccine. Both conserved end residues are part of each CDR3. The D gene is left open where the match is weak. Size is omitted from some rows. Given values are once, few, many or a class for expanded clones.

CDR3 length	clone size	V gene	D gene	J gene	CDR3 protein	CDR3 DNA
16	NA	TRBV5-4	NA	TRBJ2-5	CASSSGGGPLGETQYF	TGTGCCAGCAGCTCAGGAGGGGGGCCCCTCGGGGAGACCCAGTACTTC
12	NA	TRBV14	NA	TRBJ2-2	CASSQVTGELFF	TGTGCCAGCAGCCAAGTTACCGGGGAGCTGTTTTTT
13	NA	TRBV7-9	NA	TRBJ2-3	CASSRDLRDTQYF	TGTGCCAGCAGCAGGGACCTCCGCGATACGCAGTATTTT
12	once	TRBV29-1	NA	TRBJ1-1	CSAGGANTEAFF	TGCAGCGCGGGCGGGGCGAACACTGAAGCTTTCTTT
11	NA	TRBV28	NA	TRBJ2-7	CASSLSLEQYF	TGTGCCAGCAGTTTAAGTCTCGAGCAGTACTTC
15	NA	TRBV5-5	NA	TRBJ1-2	CASSLDGGTNYGYTF	TGTGCCAGCAGCCTGGACGGCGGGACTAACTATGGCTACACCTTC
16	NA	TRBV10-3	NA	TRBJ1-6	CAISEHDLSSNSPLHF	TGTGCCATCAGTGAGCACGACTTGAGTAGTAATTCACCCCTCCACTTT
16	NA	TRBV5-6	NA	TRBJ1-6	CASSLWGSSYNSPLHF	TGTGCCAGCAGCTTGTGGGGGAGCTCCTATAATTCACCCCTCCACTTT
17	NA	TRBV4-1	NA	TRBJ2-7	CASSLIQITIYPYEQYF	TGCGCCAGCAGCCTCATCCAAATCACAATATACCCCTACGAGCAGTACTTC
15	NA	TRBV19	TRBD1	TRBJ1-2	CASSPLSGQGIPYTF	TGTGCCAGTAGTCCCTTGTCGGGACAGGGGATACCCTACACCTTC
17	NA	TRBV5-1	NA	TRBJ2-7	CASSLSGRPGRTYEQYF	TGCGCCAGCAGCTTAAGTGGGCGCCCCGGCCGTACCTACGAGCAGTACTTC
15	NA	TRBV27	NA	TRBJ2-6	CASRPDYSGANVLTF	TGTGCCAGCAGACCTGACTACTCTGGGGCCAACGTCCTGACTTTC
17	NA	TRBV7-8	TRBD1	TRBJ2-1	CASSLSRGTGAYNEQFF	TGTGCCAGCAGCCTGAGTAGGGGGACAGGGGCCTACAATGAGCAGTTCTTC
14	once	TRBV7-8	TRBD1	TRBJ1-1	CASSPRGRGTEAFF	TGTGCCAGCAGCCCCAGGGGGCGGGGGACTGAAGCTTTCTTT
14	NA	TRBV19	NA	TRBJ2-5	CASSIPTRRETQYF	TGTGCCAGTAGTATACCAACGCGGAGAGAGACCCAGTACTTC
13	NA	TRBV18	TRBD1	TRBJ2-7	CASSKTGSYEQYF	TGTGCCAGCTCAAAGACAGGGTCCTACGAGCAGTACTTC
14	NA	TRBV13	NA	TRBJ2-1	CASSPRVINNEQFF	TGTGCCAGCAGCCCCCGGGTGATCAACAATGAGCAGTTCTTC
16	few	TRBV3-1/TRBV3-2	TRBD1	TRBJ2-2	CASSHGQGALHGELFF	TGTGCCAGCAGCCACGGACAGGGGGCGCTTCACGGGGAGCTGTTTTTT
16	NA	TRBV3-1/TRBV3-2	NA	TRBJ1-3	CASSQDPGMTGNTIYF	TGTGCCAGCAGCCAAGATCCGGGGATGACTGGAAACACCATATATTTT
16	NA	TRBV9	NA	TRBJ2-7	CASSASTGTISYEQYF	TGTGCCAGCAGCGCCTCGACAGGGACTATCTCCTACGAGCAGTACTTC
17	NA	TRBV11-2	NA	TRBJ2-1	CASSLGGLHLSYNEQFF	TGTGCCAGCAGCTTAGGTGGGCTCCACCTCTCCTACAATGAGCAGTTCTTC
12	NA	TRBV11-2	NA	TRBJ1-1	CASSAVKEEAFF	TGTGCCAGCAGCGCCGTGAAGGAAGAAGCTTTCTTT
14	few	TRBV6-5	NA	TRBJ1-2	CASGRAAGGYGYTF	TGTGCCAGCGGGCGGGCGGCGGGCGGTTATGGCTACACCTTC
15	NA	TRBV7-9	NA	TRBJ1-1	CASSLGGSVNTEAFF	TGTGCCAGCAGCTTAGGAGGGTCCGTGAACACTGAAGCTTTCTTT
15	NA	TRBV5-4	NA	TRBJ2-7	CASSLGQDLSYEQYF	TGTGCCAGCAGCTTGGGGCAGGACCTCTCCTACGAGCAGTACTTC
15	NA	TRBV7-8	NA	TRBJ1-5	CASSLEVQSNQPQHF	TGTGCCAGCAGCTTAGAAGTCCAGAGCAATCAGCCCCAGCATTTT
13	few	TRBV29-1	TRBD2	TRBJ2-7	CSAQGLAGGEQYF	TGCAGCGCCCAAGGACTAGCGGGAGGCGAGCAGTACTTC
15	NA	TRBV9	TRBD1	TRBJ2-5	CASSVGLGGGETQYF	TGTGCCAGCAGCGTAGGGCTAGGGGGCGGAGAGACCCAGTACTTC
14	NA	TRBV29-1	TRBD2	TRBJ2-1	CSVKGLAGGSEQFF	TGCAGCGTTAAAGGACTAGCGGGAGGGTCCGAGCAGTTCTTC
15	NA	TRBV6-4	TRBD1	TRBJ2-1	CASSKGQGTYNEQFF	TGTGCCAGCAGTAAGGGACAGGGGACCTACAATGAGCAGTTCTTC
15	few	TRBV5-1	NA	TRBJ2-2	CASSLPQVNTGELFF	TGCGCCAGCAGCCTCCCCCAGGTCAACACCGGGGAGCTGTTTTTT
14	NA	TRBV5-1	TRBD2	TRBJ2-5	CASSLGTSGETQYF	TGCGCCAGCAGCTTGGGGACTAGCGGGGAGACCCAGTACTTC
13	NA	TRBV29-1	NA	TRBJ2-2	CSARTGSTGELFF	TGCAGCGCGAGAACAGGATCCACCGGGGAGCTGTTTTTT
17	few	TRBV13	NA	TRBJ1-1	CASSLIGLSGVNTEAFF	TGTGCCAGCAGCTTAATCGGTCTCTCAGGCGTGAACACTGAAGCTTTCTTT
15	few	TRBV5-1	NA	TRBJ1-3	CASSLVSGDGNTIYF	TGCGCCAGCAGCTTGGTCTCAGGGGATGGAAACACCATATATTTT
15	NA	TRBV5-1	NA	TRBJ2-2	CASSLSSTNTGELFF	TGCGCCAGCAGCTTGTCTAGTACCAACACCGGGGAGCTGTTTTTT
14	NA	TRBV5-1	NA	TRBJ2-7	CASSPRTAFYEQYF	TGCGCCAGCAGCCCACGGACGGCGTTCTACGAGCAGTACTTC
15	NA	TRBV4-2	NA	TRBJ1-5	CASSLISGVSQPQHF	TGTGCCAGCAGCCTTATATCAGGGGTGAGTCAGCCCCAGCATTTT
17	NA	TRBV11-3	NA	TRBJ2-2	CASSLDGFRANTGELFF	TGTGCCAGCAGCTTAGACGGTTTCCGAGCGAACACCGGGGAGCTGTTTTTT
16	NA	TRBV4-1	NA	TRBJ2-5	CASSPHPQEPQETQYF	TGCGCCAGCAGCCCACACCCACAGGAACCCCAAGAGACCCAGTACTTC
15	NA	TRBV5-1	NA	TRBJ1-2	CASSDSSQGIYGYTF	TGCGCCAGCAGCGATTCCTCACAGGGAATCTATGGCTACACCTTC
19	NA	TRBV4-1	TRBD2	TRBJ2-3	CASSQKGLAGGPDTDTQYF	TGCGCCAGCAGCCAAAAGGGACTAGCGGGGGGGCCGGACACAGATACGCAGTATTTT
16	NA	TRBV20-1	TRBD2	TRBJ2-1	CSASRLAGGPGNEQFF	TGCAGTGCTAGTCGGCTAGCGGGAGGGCCGGGGAATGAGCAGTTCTTC
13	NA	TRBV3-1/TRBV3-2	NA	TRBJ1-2	CASSRGYNYGYTF	TGTGCCAGCAGCCGCGGGTATAACTATGGCTACACCTTC
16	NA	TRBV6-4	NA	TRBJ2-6	CASSEQGGSGANVLTF	TGTGCCAGCAGTGAACAGGGAGGCTCTGGGGCCAACGTCCTGACTTTC
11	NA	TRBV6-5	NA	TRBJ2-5	CASSTPRGQYF	TGTGCCAGCAGCACTCCTCGCGGCCAGTACTTC
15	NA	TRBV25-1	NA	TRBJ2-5	CASSELTTTQETQYF	TGTGCCAGCAGTGAACTGACAACAACCCAAGAGACCCAGTACTTC
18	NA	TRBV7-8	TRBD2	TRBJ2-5	CASSLGTSGGAVRETQYF	TGTGCCAGCAGCTTGGGGACTAGCGGGGGGGCCGTAAGAGAGACCCAGTACTTC
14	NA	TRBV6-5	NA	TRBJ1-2	CASSYSRAPYGYTF	TGTGCCAGCAGTTACTCGAGGGCCCCGTATGGCTACACCTTC
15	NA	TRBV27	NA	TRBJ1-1	CASSLLSRRNTEAFF	TGTGCCAGCAGTTTATTGAGCAGGAGGAACACTGAAGCTTTCTTT
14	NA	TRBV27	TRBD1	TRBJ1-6	CASSSFQGESPLHF	TGTGCCAGCAGCTCCTTCCAGGGGGAGTCACCCCTCCACTTT
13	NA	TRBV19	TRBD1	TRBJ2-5	CASTDRVGETQYF	TGTGCCAGCACTGACAGGGTAGGAGAGACCCAGTACTTC
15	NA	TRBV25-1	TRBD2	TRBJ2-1	CASSSSGINNGEQFF	TGTGCCAGCAGCTCCAGCGGGATCAACAACGGTGAGCAGTTCTTC
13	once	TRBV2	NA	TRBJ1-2	CASSEDSGYGYTF	TGTGCCAGCAGTGAGGACAGCGGATATGGCTACACCTTC
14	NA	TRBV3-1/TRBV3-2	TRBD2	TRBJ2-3	CASKELAGGNTQYF	TGTGCTTCAAAGGAACTAGCGGGAGGGAATACGCAGTATTTT
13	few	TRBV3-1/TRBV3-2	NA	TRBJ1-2	CASSHQGNYGYTF	TGTGCCAGCAGCCACCAGGGAAACTATGGCTACACCTTC
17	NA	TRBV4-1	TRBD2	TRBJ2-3	CASSQSGRTSGRDTQYF	TGCGCCAGCAGCCAAAGCGGAAGGACTAGCGGGAGGGATACGCAGTATTTT
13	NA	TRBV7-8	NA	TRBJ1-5	CASSFGQDQPQHF	TGTGCCAGCAGCTTTGGACAAGATCAGCCCCAGCATTTT